This TCR beta chain was recorded in a study of blood T cell repertoires in COVID-19. TCRdb's copy holds only in-frame clones and misses some; the assay was immunoSEQ multiplex PCR. Altogether around 85,000 clones are present, about 82% being singletons, with the ten largest covering about 7.8%. Germline assignment: CDR1 WSHSY and CDR2 SAAADI. Trimming took 7 bases from V and 6 from J, leaving 16 bases between them. The CDR3 extends over 14 amino acids. The table lists this clone with a count of one. The source of this sequence is a man in his fifties with active COVID-19. Sequencing was performed on peripheral blood. V is TRBV10-2 and J is TRBJ2-1, with D perhaps TRBD2 (7 bases). The CDR3: CASKEGGPSNEQFF. The CDR3, as DNA: TGCGCCAGCAAGGAGGGGGGGCCCTCCAATGAGCAGTTCTTC.